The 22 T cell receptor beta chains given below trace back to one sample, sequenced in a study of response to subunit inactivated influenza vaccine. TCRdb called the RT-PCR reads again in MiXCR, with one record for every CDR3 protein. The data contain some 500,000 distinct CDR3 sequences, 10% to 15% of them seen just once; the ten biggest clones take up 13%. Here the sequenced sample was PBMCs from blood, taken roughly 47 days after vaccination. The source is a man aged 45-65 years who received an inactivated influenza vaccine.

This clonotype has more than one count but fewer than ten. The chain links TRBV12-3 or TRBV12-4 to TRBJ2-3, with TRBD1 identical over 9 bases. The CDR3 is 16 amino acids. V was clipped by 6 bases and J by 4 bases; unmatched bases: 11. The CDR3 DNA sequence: TGTGCCAGCAGATACCCGGGACAGGGTGCCGCAGATACGCAGTATTTT. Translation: CASRYPGQGAADTQYF.

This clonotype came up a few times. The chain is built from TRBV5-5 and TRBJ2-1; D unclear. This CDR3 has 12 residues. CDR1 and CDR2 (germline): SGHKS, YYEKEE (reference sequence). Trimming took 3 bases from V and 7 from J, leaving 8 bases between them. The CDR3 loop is CASSSNLNEQFF. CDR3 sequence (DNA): TGTGCCAGCAGCTCGAATCTAAATGAGCAGTTCTTC.

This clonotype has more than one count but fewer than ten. Here the CDR3 DNA reads TGCGCCAGCAGCTTGAATGGGGAGTGGGGCACTGAAGCTTTCTTT. Encoded protein: CASSLNGEWGTEAFF. This rearrangement joins TRBV5-1 to TRBJ1-1; no definite D call. Germline CDR1 and CDR2: SGHRS and YFSETQ. CDR3 length equals 15 residues. With 1 base removed from V and 4 bases from J, the gap between germline ends came to 14 bases.

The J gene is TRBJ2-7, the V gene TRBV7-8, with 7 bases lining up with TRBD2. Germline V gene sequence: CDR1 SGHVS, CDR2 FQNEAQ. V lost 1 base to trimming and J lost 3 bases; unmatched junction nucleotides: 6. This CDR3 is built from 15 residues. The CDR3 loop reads CASSLGASGYYEQYF. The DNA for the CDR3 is TGTGCCAGCAGCTTAGGGGCTAGCGGTTACTACGAGCAGTACTTC.

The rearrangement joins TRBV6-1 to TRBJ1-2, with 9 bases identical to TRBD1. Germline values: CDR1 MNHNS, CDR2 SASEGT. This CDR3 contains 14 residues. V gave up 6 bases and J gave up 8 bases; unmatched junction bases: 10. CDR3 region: CASSLDRGTLGYTF. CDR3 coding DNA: TGTGCCAGCAGCTTGGACAGGGGAACACTAGGCTACACCTTC.

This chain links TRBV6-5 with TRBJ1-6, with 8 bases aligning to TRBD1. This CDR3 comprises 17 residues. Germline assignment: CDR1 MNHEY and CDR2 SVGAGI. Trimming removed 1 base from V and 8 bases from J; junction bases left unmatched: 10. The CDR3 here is CASSYFPDRGEDSPLHF. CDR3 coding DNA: TGTGCCAGCAGTTACTTCCCCGACAGGGGAGAAGATTCACCCCTCCACTTT.

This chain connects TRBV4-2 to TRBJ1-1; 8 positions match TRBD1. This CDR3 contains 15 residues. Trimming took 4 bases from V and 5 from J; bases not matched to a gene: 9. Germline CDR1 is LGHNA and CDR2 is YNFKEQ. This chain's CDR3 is CASSPLWTGKTEAFF. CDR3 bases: TGTGCCAGCAGCCCTCTCTGGACAGGGAAGACTGAAGCTTTCTTT.

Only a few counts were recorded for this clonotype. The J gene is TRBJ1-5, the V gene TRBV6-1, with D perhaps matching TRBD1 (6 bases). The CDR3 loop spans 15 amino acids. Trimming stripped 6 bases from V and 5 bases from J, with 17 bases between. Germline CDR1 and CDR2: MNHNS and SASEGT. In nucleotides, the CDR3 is TGTGCCAGCAGGGCCACAGGGAGGTCGTATCAGCCCCAGCATTTT. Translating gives CASRATGRSYQPQHF.

The CDR3 DNA follows: TGTGCCATCAGTGATCGGGACAGCCAAGAGACCCAGTACTTC. It encodes CAISDRDSQETQYF. The gene calls are TRBV10-3 and TRBJ2-5; 7 positions agree with TRBD1. The CDR3 sequence is 14 residues long. Germline V CDR1 and CDR2: ENHRY, SYGVKD. V shed 3 bases, J shed 1 base, and the junction held 2 bases outside the gene matches.

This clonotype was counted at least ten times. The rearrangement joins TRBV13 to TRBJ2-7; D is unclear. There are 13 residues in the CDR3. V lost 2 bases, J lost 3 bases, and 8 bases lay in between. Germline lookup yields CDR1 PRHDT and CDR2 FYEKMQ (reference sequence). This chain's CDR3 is CASSLTYGYEQYF. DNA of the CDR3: TGTGCCAGCAGCTTAACTTACGGCTACGAGCAGTACTTC. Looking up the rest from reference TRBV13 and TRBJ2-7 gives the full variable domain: AAGVIQSPRHLIKEKRETATLKCYPIPRHDTVYWYQQGPGQDPQFLISFYEKMQSDKGSIPDRFSAQQFSDYHSELNMSSLELGDSALYFCASSLTYGYEQYFGPGTRLTVT.

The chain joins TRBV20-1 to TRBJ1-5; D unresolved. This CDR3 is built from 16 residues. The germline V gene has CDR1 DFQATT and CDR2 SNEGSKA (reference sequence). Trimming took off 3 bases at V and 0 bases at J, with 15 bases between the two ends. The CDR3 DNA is TGCAGTGCTAGTGACCCAAGCCTATATAGCAATCAGCCCCAGCATTTT. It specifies CSASDPSLYSNQPQHF.

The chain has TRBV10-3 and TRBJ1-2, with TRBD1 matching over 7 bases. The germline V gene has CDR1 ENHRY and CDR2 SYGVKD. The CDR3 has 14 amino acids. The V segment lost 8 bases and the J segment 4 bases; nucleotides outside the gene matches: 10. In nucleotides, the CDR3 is TGTGCCATCGGTCGGGACAGACACACCTATGGCTACACCTTC. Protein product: CAIGRDRHTYGYTF.

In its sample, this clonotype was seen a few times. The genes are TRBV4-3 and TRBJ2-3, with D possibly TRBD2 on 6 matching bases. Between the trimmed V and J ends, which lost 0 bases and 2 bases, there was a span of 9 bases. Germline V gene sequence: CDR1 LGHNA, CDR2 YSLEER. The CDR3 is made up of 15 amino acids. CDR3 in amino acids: CASSQDRGYTDTQYF. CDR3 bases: TGCGCCAGCAGCCAAGATCGGGGGTACACAGATACGCAGTATTTT.

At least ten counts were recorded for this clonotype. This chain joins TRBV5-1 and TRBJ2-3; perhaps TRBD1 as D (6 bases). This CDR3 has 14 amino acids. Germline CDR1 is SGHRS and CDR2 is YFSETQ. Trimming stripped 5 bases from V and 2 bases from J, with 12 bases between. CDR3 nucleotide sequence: TGCGCCAGCAGAAGCGGACAGTACACAGATACGCAGTATTTT. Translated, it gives CASRSGQYTDTQYF.

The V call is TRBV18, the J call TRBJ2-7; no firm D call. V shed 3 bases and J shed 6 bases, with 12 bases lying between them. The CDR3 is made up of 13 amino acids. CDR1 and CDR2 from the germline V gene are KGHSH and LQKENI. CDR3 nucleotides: TGTGCCAGCTCACCCCCGGATAGGAGCGAGCAGTACTTC. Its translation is CASSPPDRSEQYF.

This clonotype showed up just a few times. The CDR3 nucleotides read TGCGCCAGCAGGACAGATAACACTGAAGCTTTCTTT. It encodes CASRTDNTEAFF. The V gene is TRBV5-1, the J gene TRBJ1-1; D is possibly TRBD1 (5 bases). Between the trimmed V and J ends, which lost 5 bases and 2 bases, there was a span of 7 bases. The CDR3 spans 12 residues. CDR1 and CDR2 (germline): SGHRS, YFSETQ.

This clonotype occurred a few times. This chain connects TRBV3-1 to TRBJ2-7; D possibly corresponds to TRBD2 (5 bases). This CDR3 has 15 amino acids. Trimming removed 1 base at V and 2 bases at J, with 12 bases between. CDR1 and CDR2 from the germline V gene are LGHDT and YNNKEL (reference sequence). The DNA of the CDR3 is TGTGCCAGCAGCCAAGGACGGGAACCCACCTACGAGCAGTACTTC. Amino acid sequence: CASSQGREPTYEQYF.

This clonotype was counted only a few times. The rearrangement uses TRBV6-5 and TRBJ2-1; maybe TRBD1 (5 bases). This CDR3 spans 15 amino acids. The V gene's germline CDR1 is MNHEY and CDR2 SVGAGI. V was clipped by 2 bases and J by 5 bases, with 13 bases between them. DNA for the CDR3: TGTGCCAGCAGTTACGGGCAGGGAATAAACAATGAGCAGTTCTTC. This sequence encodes CASSYGQGINNEQFF.

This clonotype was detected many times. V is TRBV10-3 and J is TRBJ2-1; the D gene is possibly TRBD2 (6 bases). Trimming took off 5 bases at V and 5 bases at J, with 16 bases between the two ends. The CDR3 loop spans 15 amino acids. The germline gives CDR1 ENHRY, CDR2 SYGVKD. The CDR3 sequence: CAISPLGGGDNEQFF. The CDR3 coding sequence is TGTGCCATCAGTCCACTAGGAGGAGGGGACAATGAGCAGTTCTTC.

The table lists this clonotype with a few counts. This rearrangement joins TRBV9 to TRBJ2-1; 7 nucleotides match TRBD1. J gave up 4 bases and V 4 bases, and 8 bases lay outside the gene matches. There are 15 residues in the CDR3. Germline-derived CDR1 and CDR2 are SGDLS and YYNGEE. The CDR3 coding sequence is TGTGCCAGCAGCCCCCGGGACAGCGGATACAATGAGCAGTTCTTC. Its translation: CASSPRDSGYNEQFF.

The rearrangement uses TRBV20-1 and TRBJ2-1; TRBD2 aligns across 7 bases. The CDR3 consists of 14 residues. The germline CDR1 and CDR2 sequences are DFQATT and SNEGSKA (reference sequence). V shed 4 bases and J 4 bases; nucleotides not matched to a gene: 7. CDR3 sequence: CSANRAGLYNEQFF. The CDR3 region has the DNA TGCAGTGCTAATAGAGCGGGATTATACAATGAGCAGTTCTTC.

CDR3 protein: CASSPMDSYNEQFF. Written as DNA, the CDR3 is TGCGCCAGCAGCCCTATGGACAGTTACAATGAGCAGTTCTTC. This chain connects TRBV5-1 to TRBJ2-1, with a weak D call TRBD1 (6 bases). The CDR3 consists of 14 residues. V lost 4 bases and J lost 4, with 12 bases in between. The V gene's germline CDR1 is SGHRS and CDR2 YFSETQ.